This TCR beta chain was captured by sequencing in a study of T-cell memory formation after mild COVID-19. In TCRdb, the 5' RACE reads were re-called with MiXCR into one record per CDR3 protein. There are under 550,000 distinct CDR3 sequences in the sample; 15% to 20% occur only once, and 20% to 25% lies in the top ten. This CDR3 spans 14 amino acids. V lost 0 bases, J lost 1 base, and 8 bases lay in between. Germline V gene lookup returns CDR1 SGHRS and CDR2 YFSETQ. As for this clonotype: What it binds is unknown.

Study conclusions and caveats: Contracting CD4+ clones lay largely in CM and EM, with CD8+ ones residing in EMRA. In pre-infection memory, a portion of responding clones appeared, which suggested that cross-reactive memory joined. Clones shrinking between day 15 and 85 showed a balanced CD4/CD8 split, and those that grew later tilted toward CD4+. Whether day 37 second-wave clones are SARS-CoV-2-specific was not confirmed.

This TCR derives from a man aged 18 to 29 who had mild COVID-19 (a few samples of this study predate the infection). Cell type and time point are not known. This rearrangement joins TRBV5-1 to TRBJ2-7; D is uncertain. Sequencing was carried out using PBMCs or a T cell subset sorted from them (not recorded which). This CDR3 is CASSLALGSYEQYF. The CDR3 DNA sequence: TGCGCCAGCAGCTTGGCGCTGGGATCCTACGAGCAGTACTTC.